The clone carrying this TCR beta chain was seen only a few times. What it recognizes is unknown. This sample is drawn from a study of response to subunit inactivated influenza vaccine. Germline assignment: CDR1 SGHRS and CDR2 YFSETQ. The V gene lost 4 bases and the J gene lost 0 bases, with 9 bases spanning the gap. CDR3 length equals 14 residues. Via MiXCR, TCRdb re-called the RT-PCR reads, giving one row per CDR3 protein. The sample carries about 160,000 distinct CDR3 sequences, about 11% recorded once. Overall study results and limits: Authors suggested that a seasonal influenza vaccination recruits few new T cells each time.

This clonotype originated in a man aged 45 to 65 who received an inactivated influenza vaccine. The chain joins TRBV5-1 to TRBJ2-3; D not certain. Sequencing used non-naive T cells sorted from PBMCs, obtained roughly 48 days after vaccination. The CDR3 protein is CASSNRVSTDTQYF. CDR3 in DNA: TGCGCCAGCAGCAATAGGGTTAGCACAGATACGCAGTATTTT.